Below are 22 T cell receptor beta chains sequenced from a single sample in a study of cytomegalovirus exposure and HLA in healthy donors (dated by TCRdb to about 2017). Library method: the immunoSEQ multiplex PCR assay. For the multiplex PCR, a mixture combining 60 forward primers for TCR Vbeta segments and 13 reverse primers for TCR Jbeta segments was used. TCRdb mirrors the immuneACCESS table, restricted to in-frame sequences. Some clones are absent from its copies; in checked studies, under half trace to an unresolved V gene, and the reason for the others is unknown. In this sample the table shows fewer than 250,000 clones, roughly 80% of which occur a single time. The ten largest clones take up 2.9% of the sample. The material sequenced was PBMCs. Receptor source: a man aged 25 to 40 in good health and CMV-seronegative.

The table lists this clone with a count of one. The genes are TRBV11-3 and TRBJ2-7, with D maybe TRBD2 (6 bases). With 5 bases removed from V and 2 bases from J, the gap between germline ends came to 16 bases. The CDR3 extends over 15 amino acids. Per germline, CDR1 SGHNT and CDR2 YENEEA. The CDR3, as DNA: TGTGCCAGCAGCCTATCCGGGGGAGGTGCCTACGAGCAGTACTTC. Protein product: CASSLSGGGAYEQYF.

This rearrangement joins TRBV12-5 to TRBJ1-1; D remains ambiguous. This CDR3 contains 13 residues. With 0 bases removed from V and 8 bases from J, the gap between germline ends came to 10 bases. Germline-derived CDR1 and CDR2 are LGHNT and FRNRAP. This chain's CDR3 is CASGLVEKPEAFF. In nucleotides, the CDR3 is TGTGCTAGTGGTTTGGTAGAGAAGCCAGAAGCTTTCTTT. Using reference TRBV12-5 and TRBJ1-1 for the parts outside the CDR3, the full variable domain is DARVTQTPRHKVTEMGQEVTMRCQPILGHNTVFWYRQTMMQGLELLAYFRNRAPLDDSGMPKDRFSAEMPDATLATLKIQPSEPRDSAVYFCASGLVEKPEAFFGQGTRLTVV.

With respect to this clone: Germline and junction disagree at one end, which may indicate a read error. The chain couples TRBV7-9 to TRBJ2-7; TRBD2 aligns across 11 bases. The CDR3 loop spans 17 amino acids. CDR1 and CDR2 (germline): SEHNR, FQNEAQ (reference sequence). The chain's CDR3 is CSSSLNYGTSGTYEQYF. CDR3 nucleotides: TGTTCCAGCAGCTTAAATTACGGGACTAGCGGCACCTACGAGCAGTACTTC.

There are a few counts of this clone. The chain links TRBV6-5 to TRBJ1-2, with D uncertain. Germline V gives CDR1 MNHEY, CDR2 SVGAGI. The CDR3 sequence is 12 residues long. V lost 5 bases and J 7 bases, leaving 11 bases between the germline ends. DNA for the CDR3: TGTGCCAGCAGTACGGGGTCGTCTGGCTACACCTTC. Encoded protein: CASSTGSSGYTF.

The chain has TRBV6-6 and TRBJ1-4; unclear D gene. Germline CDR1 and CDR2: MNHNY and SVGAGI (reference sequence). Between the trimmed V and J ends, which lost 9 bases and 5 bases, there was a span of 19 bases. The CDR3 sequence is 15 residues long. The DNA of the CDR3 is TGTGCCAGACAAGGAGGGTTGGGATTCAATGAAAAACTGTTTTTT. It translates to CARQGGLGFNEKLFF.

This clone has just a few counts. The genes are TRBV29-1 and TRBJ1-5, with TRBD1 matching over 8 bases. This CDR3 contains 14 residues. Germline values: CDR1 SQVTM, CDR2 ANQGSEA. V shed 4 bases and J 6 bases; nucleotides not matched to a gene: 8. The CDR3 DNA sequence: TGCAGCGTTGCAAGTGCAGGGGGCCTTCAGCCCCAGCATTTT. Translated, it gives CSVASAGGLQPQHF. Full variable domain (rest looked up from reference TRBV29-1 and TRBJ1-5): SAVISQKPSRDICQRGTSLTIQCQVDSQVTMMFWYRQQPGQSLTLIATANQGSEATYESGFVIDKFPISRPNLTFSTLTVSNMSPEDSSIYLCSVASAGGLQPQHFGDGTRLSIL.

This clone has only a few counts. V and J are TRBV14 and TRBJ1-1; D ambiguous. CDR1 and CDR2 from the germline V gene are SGHDN and FVKESK. V was shortened by 4 bases and J by 2 bases, with 5 bases between the two germline ends. This CDR3 is 12 amino acids long. The CDR3 protein is CASSPVNTEAFF. CDR3 bases: TGTGCCAGCAGCCCAGTTAACACTGAAGCTTTCTTT.

V gene TRBV27 combines with J gene TRBJ1-1, with 7 bases aligning to TRBD1. With V trimmed by 5 bases and J by 4 bases, 7 bases remained unmatched. Per germline, CDR1 MNHEY and CDR2 SMNVEV (reference sequence). The CDR3 has 14 amino acids. CDR3 DNA: TGTGCCAGCAGTATACAGGGGCCGGGCACTGAAGCTTTCTTT. This codes for CASSIQGPGTEAFF.

This chain links TRBV6-1 with TRBJ1-6; 7 positions match TRBD1. The V gene's germline CDR1 is MNHNS and CDR2 SASEGT. After removal of 6 bases from V and 9 bases from J, the junction contained 8 bases not matched to a gene. The CDR3 consists of 14 residues. This CDR3 reads CASSPGQVFSPLHF. In DNA form, the CDR3 reads TGTGCCAGCAGCCCAGGACAGGTCTTTTCACCCCTCCACTTT.

The chain couples TRBV25-1 to TRBJ1-1; 7 bases fit TRBD1. The CDR3 length is 14 residues. Germline V gene data show CDR1 as MGHDK and CDR2 as SYGVNS. Losses at the gene ends were 6 bases for V and 2 bases for J; bases not matched to a gene: 6. The CDR3 DNA reads TGTGCCAGCAGCCCCCAGGGGGTAAACACTGAAGCTTTCTTT. Amino acids: CASSPQGVNTEAFF.

The chain carries TRBV5-5 and TRBJ2-7, with 7 bases aligning to TRBD1. The CDR3 extends over 12 amino acids. Trimming took 5 bases from V and 3 from J; bases not matched to a gene: 2. Germline lookup yields CDR1 SGHKS and CDR2 YYEKEE (reference sequence). DNA of the CDR3: TGTGCCAGCAGTTGGGACAGCTACGAGCAGTACTTC. Residues: CASSWDSYEQYF. The full variable domain, in which reference TRBV5-5 and TRBJ2-7 provide the parts outside the CDR3, is DAGVTQSPTHLIKTRGQQVTLRCSPISGHKSVSWYQQVLGQGPQFIFQYYEKEERGRGNFPDRFSARQFPNYSSELNVNALLLGDSALYLCASSWDSYEQYFGPGTRLTVT.

V and J are TRBV5-5 and TRBJ2-7; D possibly corresponds to TRBD1 (6 bases). The V end lost 2 bases, the J end lost 2 bases, and 17 bases lay between the germline ends. Germline lookup yields CDR1 SGHKS and CDR2 YYEKEE (reference sequence). The CDR3 contains 16 residues. This CDR3 reads CASSLIRQVLAYEQYF. In DNA form, the CDR3 reads TGTGCCAGCAGCTTAATAAGACAGGTCCTAGCCTACGAGCAGTACTTC.

The J gene is TRBJ2-7, the V gene TRBV6-4; weak D call: TRBD1 (7 bases). V lost 9 bases to trimming and J lost 3 bases, with 18 bases between them. This CDR3 spans 14 amino acids. The germline CDR1 and CDR2 sequences are MRHNA and SNTAGT. In nucleotides, the CDR3 is TGTGCCAGGGAGGGGGCCCGACCCATCTACGAGCAGTACTTC. Translation: CAREGARPIYEQYF.

This chain joins TRBV7-9 and TRBJ2-5; D may be TRBD1 (6 bases). The CDR3 totals 14 residues. V was pared by 1 base and J by 1 base, with 7 bases between. Germline lookup yields CDR1 SEHNR and CDR2 FQNEAQ (reference sequence). CDR3 DNA: TGTGCCAGCAGCTTAGGGACAGTCCAAGAGACCCAGTACTTC. It encodes CASSLGTVQETQYF.

The rearrangement links TRBV27 to TRBJ1-6; TRBD1 is a possible D gene (6 bases). The length of the CDR3 is 18 residues. Germline-derived CDR1 and CDR2 are MNHEY and SMNVEV (reference sequence). Deletions cut 2 bases from V and 4 bases from J, with 18 bases between. The CDR3 sequence is CASSLRVPRQGYNSPLHF. CDR3 coding DNA: TGTGCCAGCAGTTTACGGGTGCCTCGGCAGGGGTATAATTCACCCCTCCACTTT.

The chain joins TRBV4-1 to TRBJ2-1; 7 positions match TRBD1. Germline V gene data show CDR1 as MGHRA and CDR2 as YSYEKL. The CDR3 covers 17 residues. V shed 0 bases, J shed 7 bases, and the junction held 12 bases outside the gene matches. CDR3 coding DNA: TGCGCCAGCAGCCAAGACCTACCTAGGGGGCTTGGGAATGAGCAGTTCTTC. Translated, it gives CASSQDLPRGLGNEQFF.

This CDR3 reads CASSVRGAPYNEQFF. CDR3 DNA sequence: TGTGCCAGCAGCGTACGGGGGGCCCCGTACAATGAGCAGTTCTTC. V is TRBV7-2 and J is TRBJ2-1; a weak D match, TRBD2 (7 bases). This CDR3 has 15 residues. Per the germline V gene, CDR1 is SGHTA and CDR2 is FQGNSA. Trimming cost V 5 bases and J 4 bases, with 15 bases left between them.

The chain uses TRBV6-5 and TRBJ1-2, with TRBD1 identical over 9 bases. Trimming cost V 6 bases and J 8 bases; bases outside gene matches: 7. The CDR3 totals 13 residues. Germline V gene data show CDR1 as MNHEY and CDR2 as SVGAGI. The CDR3 protein is CASSRDRDGGYTF. The CDR3 nucleotides are TGTGCCAGCAGCCGGGACAGGGATGGGGGCTACACCTTC.

The V call is TRBV7-8, the J call TRBJ2-5, with 9 bases matching TRBD2. V shed 1 base and J 5 bases; nucleotides not matched to a gene: 2. CDR1 and CDR2 (germline): SGHVS, FQNEAQ. The CDR3 has 14 amino acids. Written as DNA, the CDR3 is TGTGCCAGCAGCTTAGTAGCGGGGGAGGAGACCCAGTACTTC. Protein sequence: CASSLVAGEETQYF.

This clone was detected a few times. The chain carries TRBV15 and TRBJ2-7; D perhaps matches TRBD1 (7 bases). V was cut by 5 bases and J by 4 bases, with 18 bases left in between. Germline loops: CDR1 LNHNV, CDR2 YYDKDF (reference sequence). The CDR3 extends over 15 amino acids. CDR3 in amino acids: CATSVGQGGMYEQYF. The CDR3, as DNA: TGTGCCACCAGCGTTGGGCAGGGGGGTATGTACGAGCAGTACTTC.

The J gene is TRBJ1-1, the V gene TRBV2; TRBD1 aligns across 7 bases. Germline V gene lookup returns CDR1 SNHLY and CDR2 FYNNEI. This CDR3 spans 14 amino acids. The V and J ends lost 7 bases and 2 bases, in that order; junction bases with no gene match: 7. The CDR3: CASMGQTLNTEAFF. Here the CDR3 DNA reads TGTGCCAGCATGGGACAGACCCTCAACACTGAAGCTTTCTTT.

V and J are TRBV4-2 and TRBJ2-2, with D perhaps TRBD2 (6 bases). V lost 3 bases and J lost 2, with 16 bases in between. The CDR3 loop spans 17 amino acids. From germline, CDR1 is LGHNA and CDR2 YNFKEQ. CDR3 DNA sequence: TGTGCCAGCAGCCAGACCCGAGGGGACTTTAACACCGGGGAGCTGTTTTTT. Its protein is CASSQTRGDFNTGELFF.